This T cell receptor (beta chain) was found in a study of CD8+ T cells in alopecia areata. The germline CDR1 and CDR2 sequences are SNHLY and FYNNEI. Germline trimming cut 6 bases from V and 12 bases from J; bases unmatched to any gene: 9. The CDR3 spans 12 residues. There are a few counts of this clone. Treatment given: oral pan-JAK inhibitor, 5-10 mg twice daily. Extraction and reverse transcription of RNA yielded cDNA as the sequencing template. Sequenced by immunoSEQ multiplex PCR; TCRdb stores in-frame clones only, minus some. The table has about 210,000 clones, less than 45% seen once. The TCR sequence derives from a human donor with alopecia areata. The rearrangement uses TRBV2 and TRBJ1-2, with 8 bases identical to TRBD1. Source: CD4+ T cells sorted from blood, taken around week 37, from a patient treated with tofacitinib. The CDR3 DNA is TGTGCCAGCAGGGTTCCTACAGGGGGGGACACCTTC. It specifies CASRVPTGGDTF.